What follows are 24 T cell receptor beta chains derived from one specimen sequenced in a study of blood T cell repertoires in COVID-19. Data came from immunoSEQ multiplex PCR; TCRdb stores just in-frame clones and leaves some out. The data show more than 120,000 clones, approximately 88% seen once. The sequencing input was peripheral blood. The receptors here all came from a human donor in a cohort sampled during active COVID-19.

The V gene is TRBV5-6, the J gene TRBJ2-3; TRBD2 matches 9 bases. The germline gives CDR1 SGHDT, CDR2 YYEEEE. The CDR3 consists of 15 residues. Unmatched junction bases numbered 9, after V lost 9 bases and J lost 1 base. CDR3 amino acids: CATLLRTSGTDTQYF. The CDR3 nucleotides read TGTGCCACCCTCCTCAGGACTAGCGGCACAGATACGCAGTATTTT.

The chain links TRBV18 to TRBJ2-7; TRBD1 matches at 7 bases. The CDR3 has 14 amino acids. V dropped 3 bases and J dropped 4; count of bases not matched to a gene: 6. Looked up from germline, CDR1 is KGHSH and CDR2 is LQKENI. The CDR3 region has the DNA TGTGCCAGCTCACCCACAGGGGCGGTATACGAGCAGTACTTC. Translation gives CASSPTGAVYEQYF.

V gene TRBV6-5 combines with J gene TRBJ2-7; no definite D call. The germline V and J ends were trimmed by 0 bases and 2 bases, with 11 bases remaining between them. Germline V gene sequence: CDR1 MNHEY, CDR2 SVGAGI. The CDR3 is made up of 15 amino acids. The CDR3: CASSYSRFSPYEQYF. CDR3 in DNA: TGTGCCAGCAGTTACTCACGGTTCTCCCCCTACGAGCAGTACTTC.

The rearrangement joins TRBV19 to TRBJ2-5; 12 bases are a match to TRBD2. The V gene's germline CDR1 is LNHDA and CDR2 SQIVND (reference sequence). The CDR3 runs 16 residues. The trim removed 2 bases at V and 6 bases at J, leaving 7 bases unmatched. The DNA of the CDR3 is TGTGCCAGTAGTATACCCAGGACTAGCGGGACACAGACCCAGTACTTC. It specifies CASSIPRTSGTQTQYF.

This rearrangement joins TRBV5-1 to TRBJ2-1; 9 bases fit TRBD2. Germline V gene sequence: CDR1 SGHRS, CDR2 YFSETQ. V shed 0 bases, J shed 2 bases, and the junction held 3 bases outside the gene matches. The CDR3 sequence is 16 residues long. For the CDR3, the DNA is TGCGCCAGCAGCTTGGTCCCTAGCGGGGCCTACAATGAGCAGTTCTTC. It specifies CASSLVPSGAYNEQFF.

The V gene is TRBV5-5, the J gene TRBJ1-5; D not certain. Germline CDR1 reads SGHKS; CDR2 reads YYEKEE (reference sequence). V was clipped by 0 bases and J by 0 bases, with 4 bases between them. The CDR3 contains 14 residues. The CDR3 DNA reads as TGTGCCAGCAGCTTGGACAATAGCAATCAGCCCCAGCATTTT. Translated, it gives CASSLDNSNQPQHF.

The CDR3 DNA reads as TGTGCCAGCAGCTTACGGGACAGGGCTGGAAACACCATATATTTT. This codes for CASSLRDRAGNTIYF. V gene TRBV7-2 combines with J gene TRBJ1-3; 9 nucleotides agree with TRBD1. Germline lookup yields CDR1 SGHTA and CDR2 FQGNSA. The CDR3 runs to 15 residues. Trimming took 2 bases from V and 2 from J; bases not matched to a gene: 1.

Here the CDR3 DNA reads TGTGCCAGCAGCCAAACAGGGGGAATGAACACTGAAGCTTTCTTT. This encodes CASSQTGGMNTEAFF. The V gene is TRBV6-4, the J gene TRBJ1-1; TRBD1 aligns across 8 bases. V gave up 6 bases and J gave up 0 bases; unmatched junction bases: 6. From germline, CDR1 is MRHNA and CDR2 SNTAGT. CDR3 length equals 15 residues.

This chain joins TRBV23-1 and TRBJ1-1; 8 positions match TRBD1. TRBV23-1 has ORF status, its function being uncertain. The ends lost 7 bases at V and 8 bases at J; junction bases unmatched: 18. This CDR3 region has 16 residues. The CDR3 DNA reads TGCGCCAGCATATTATACGGTCGGACAGGGAATAAGGAAGCTTTCTTT. Translated: CASILYGRTGNKEAFF.

The gene calls are TRBV18 and TRBJ1-2; D is possibly TRBD1 (6 bases). V was clipped by 3 bases and J by 0 bases, with 8 bases between them. CDR1 is KGHSH, CDR2 LQKENI, per germline. The CDR3 is 14 residues long. The CDR3 nucleotides read TGTGCCAGCTCACCCAGGGGTACTAACTATGGCTACACCTTC. It is translated as CASSPRGTNYGYTF.

The chain couples TRBV7-8 to TRBJ2-5, with 8 positions matching TRBD2. The CDR3 extends over 17 amino acids. Trimming took 8 bases from V and 0 from J; bases not matched to a gene: 14. CDR1 is SGHVS, CDR2 FQNEAQ, per germline. The CDR3, as DNA: TGTGCCAGCGGGGGCGGACTAGCACAGACGTACCAAGAGACCCAGTACTTC. Encoded protein: CASGGGLAQTYQETQYF.

This clone appeared once. V and J are TRBV11-3 and TRBJ2-2; 10 nucleotides match TRBD1. Germline loops: CDR1 SGHNT, CDR2 YENEEA. J gave up 5 bases and V 8 bases, and 8 bases lay outside the gene matches. The CDR3 extends over 15 amino acids. The CDR3 protein is CASSSTGGGTGELFF. The DNA of the CDR3 is TGTGCCAGCTCCTCGACAGGGGGCGGAACCGGGGAGCTGTTTTTT.

This sequence joins TRBV15 and TRBJ2-5; TRBD1 aligns across 9 bases. Germline V gives CDR1 LNHNV, CDR2 YYDKDF (reference sequence). The junction had 4 bases not matched to a gene; V was cut back by 3 bases and J by 5 bases. This CDR3 has 14 residues. CDR3 region: CATSSHRGRETQYF. In nucleotides, the CDR3 is TGTGCCACCAGCAGTCACAGGGGGCGCGAGACCCAGTACTTC.

The chain combines TRBV19 with TRBJ1-3; D is unclear. The CDR3 sequence is 14 residues long. Germline V gene sequence: CDR1 LNHDA, CDR2 SQIVND (reference sequence). Trimming stripped 3 bases from V and 8 bases from J, with 14 bases between. CDR3 nucleotides: TGTGCCAGTAGTATCCGACTCCGCCTGGACACCATATATTTT. Its translation: CASSIRLRLDTIYF.

The J gene is TRBJ1-2, the V gene TRBV9; possible D gene TRBD1, 5 bases. V lost 10 bases and J lost 8, with 24 bases in between. This CDR3 is built from 14 residues. Per germline, CDR1 SGDLS and CDR2 YYNGEE. This CDR3 is CAPSVEASGGGYTF. The CDR3 bases are TGTGCCCCCAGCGTAGAGGCCTCTGGGGGGGGCTACACCTTC.

This clone ranks as medium-sized (0.01 to 0.1%). V usage is TRBV5-6 and J usage is TRBJ2-7, with TRBD1 matching over 7 bases. The CDR3 covers 14 residues. Germline V lookup: CDR1 SGHDT, CDR2 YYEEEE. V dropped 6 bases and J dropped 6; count of bases not matched to a gene: 12. The CDR3 DNA reads as TGTGCCAGCAATGGGGGCAGGGGGTCCCGCGAGCAGTACTTC. This sequence encodes CASNGGRGSREQYF.

This chain connects TRBV7-6 to TRBJ2-7; 7 positions agree with TRBD2. Germline values: CDR1 SGHVS, CDR2 FNYEAQ. This CDR3 has 14 amino acids. V lost 3 bases and J lost 1; bases outside the gene matches: 3. The CDR3 bases are TGTGCCAGCAGCTTCGCCGGGGGGTCCTACGAGCAGTACTTC. Its translation: CASSFAGGSYEQYF.

The rearrangement links TRBV7-6 to TRBJ1-5; 7 nucleotides agree with TRBD1. The CDR3 is 17 residues long. V trimming: 1 base; J trimming: 11 bases; junction bases outside the gene matches: 17. CDR1 and CDR2 (germline): SGHVS, FNYEAQ. The CDR3 sequence: CASSLVLGQPPRRAQHF. CDR3 coding DNA: TGTGCCAGCAGCTTAGTGTTGGGACAGCCTCCACGGAGGGCCCAGCATTTT.

The chain recombines TRBV2 with TRBJ2-5; 9 positions agree with TRBD1. The CDR3 extends over 15 amino acids. The germline V gene encodes CDR1 SNHLY and CDR2 FYNNEI. After removal of 6 bases from V and 2 bases from J, the junction contained 7 bases not matched to a gene. This CDR3 is CASRRTGAAQETQYF. For the CDR3, the DNA is TGTGCCAGCAGGAGGACAGGGGCAGCGCAAGAGACCCAGTACTTC.

V and J are TRBV4-1 and TRBJ2-2, with 9 bases fitting TRBD1. Germline loops: CDR1 MGHRA, CDR2 YSYEKL. Losses at the gene ends were 4 bases for V and 3 bases for J; bases not matched to a gene: 3. The CDR3 spans 15 residues. CDR3 bases: TGCGCCAGCAGCCGCCGGGACAGGGACACCGGGGAGCTGTTTTTT. Translation gives CASSRRDRDTGELFF.

The J gene is TRBJ2-2, the V gene TRBV19; D might be TRBD2 (6 bases). CDR1 is LNHDA and CDR2 is SQIVND in the germline V gene (reference sequence). The V gene lost 5 bases and the J gene lost 2 bases, with 12 bases spanning the gap. This CDR3 has 15 amino acids. The CDR3 coding sequence is TGTGCCAGTAGTTCGGGACTGATAAACACCGGGGAGCTGTTTTTT. As protein: CASSSGLINTGELFF. Complete variable domain (other parts from reference TRBV19 and TRBJ2-2): DGGITQSPKYLFRKEGQNVTLSCEQNLNHDAMYWYRQDPGQGLRLIYYSQIVNDFQKGDIAEGYSVSREKKESFPLTVTSAQKNPTAFYLCASSSGLINTGELFFGEGSRLTVL.

This sequence joins TRBV3-1 (or the pseudogene TRBV3-2) and TRBJ2-1, with 8 bases matching TRBD2. The J segment lost 7 bases and the V segment lost 5 bases, leaving 7 bases of the junction unmatched. The CDR3 runs to 14 residues. Germline-derived CDR1 and CDR2 are LGHDT and YNNKEL (reference sequence). In DNA form, the CDR3 reads TGTGCCAGCAGCTATGGGGGACTAGTGAATGAGCAGTTCTTC. It yields the protein CASSYGGLVNEQFF.

The J gene is TRBJ1-4, the V gene TRBV3-1 (or the pseudogene TRBV3-2); 7 bases are shared with TRBD1. Germline loops: CDR1 LGHDT, CDR2 YNNKEL (reference sequence). The CDR3 contains 14 residues. V was pared by 1 base and J by 7 bases, with 3 bases of the junction left unmatched. Here the CDR3 DNA reads TGTGCCAGCAGCCAAGTACAGGGGTTTGAAAAACTGTTTTTT. Translated, it gives CASSQVQGFEKLFF.

The chain employs TRBV11-2 and TRBJ2-5; TRBD2 matches at 9 bases. CDR1 and CDR2 (germline): SGHAT, FQNNGV. The CDR3 length is 16 residues. V dropped 0 bases and J dropped 2; count of bases not matched to a gene: 4. The CDR3 coding sequence is TGTGCCAGCAGCTTAGAGGCTAGCGGGACACAAGAGACCCAGTACTTC. Protein: CASSLEASGTQETQYF.